These 24 T cell receptor beta chains came from one sample sequenced in a study of regulatory T cells in long-lasting Graves disease. Indicated time point: newly diagnosed GD, antithyroid drugs for less than 3 months. PBMC RNA was the source of the TCR library. Construction of TCR beta libraries relied on iRepertoire HTBI primers and on Arm-PCR targeting CDR3 regions. From the multiplex PCR reads, TCRdb called clonotypes with MiXCR, one entry per CDR3 protein. This table has over 350,000 distinct CDR3 sequences, approximately 16% appearing once. The same data also contributed to another study, on T cells in Graves' hyperthyroidism and ophthalmopathy.

The specimen was peripheral blood mononuclear cells (PBMCs), collected at new diagnosis, from a patient treated with antithyroid drugs. These receptors were taken from a woman aged 40 to 49 with Graves disease.

In its sample, this clonotype was seen many times. The chain is built from TRBV3-1 and TRBJ2-1; unclear D gene. The CDR3 runs 16 residues. The V end lost 0 bases, the J end lost 3 bases, and 12 bases lay between the germline ends. Per germline, CDR1 LGHDT and CDR2 YNNKEL (reference sequence). CDR3 in DNA: TGTGCCAGCAGCCAAGATCTAGGGCCCGGCTACAATGAGCAGTTCTTC. Its protein product is CASSQDLGPGYNEQFF.

At least ten counts were recorded for this clonotype. The chain carries TRBV11-1 and TRBJ2-1; no clear D gene. V was pared by 1 base and J by 7 bases, with 8 bases between. Germline V gene sequence: CDR1 SGHAT, CDR2 FQDESV (reference sequence). CDR3 size: 13 residues. CDR3: CASSLGGRNEQFF. The CDR3 nucleotides read TGTGCCAGCAGCTTAGGGGGTAGGAATGAGCAGTTCTTC. Full variable domain (rest looked up from reference TRBV11-1 and TRBJ2-1): EAEVAQSPRYKITEKSQAVAFWCDPISGHATLYWYRQILGQGPELLVQFQDESVVDDSQLPKDRFSAERLKGVDSTLKIQPAELGDSAMYLCASSLGGRNEQFFGPGTRLTVL.

Only a few counts were recorded for this clonotype. This chain uses TRBV12-5 with TRBJ2-7; unclear D gene. CDR3 size: 13 residues. From germline, CDR1 is LGHNT and CDR2 FRNRAP. V dropped 1 base and J dropped 0 bases, with 4 bases sitting between them. CDR3 region: CASGLGNSYEQYF. The CDR3 region has the DNA TGTGCTAGTGGTTTGGGGAACTCCTACGAGCAGTACTTC.

In its sample, this clonotype was seen a few times. V gene TRBV7-9 combines with J gene TRBJ1-3; tentative D call: TRBD1 (5 bases). This CDR3 contains 15 residues. Germline V CDR1 and CDR2: SEHNR, FQNEAQ (reference sequence). V dropped 5 bases and J dropped 4 bases, with 15 bases sitting between them. CDR3 loop: CASSPSQGFGNTIYF. Here the CDR3 DNA reads TGTGCCAGCAGCCCCTCGCAGGGTTTCGGAAACACCATATATTTT.

In this sample, this clonotype turned up a few times. The rearrangement uses TRBV6-5 and TRBJ2-1, with unresolved D. From germline, CDR1 is MNHEY and CDR2 SVGAGI. Trimming took 0 bases from V and 5 from J, leaving 14 bases between them. CDR3 length: 16 amino acids. The CDR3 loop reads CASSYSIAGYHNEQFF. CDR3 sequence (DNA): TGTGCCAGCAGTTACTCGATAGCTGGGTATCACAATGAGCAGTTCTTC.

This clonotype was recorded at least ten times. The chain links TRBV3-1 to TRBJ1-1; D gene unclear. The germline V and J ends were trimmed by 0 bases and 0 bases, with 8 bases remaining between them. The CDR3 runs to 15 residues. Germline assignment: CDR1 LGHDT and CDR2 YNNKEL (reference sequence). The CDR3 DNA follows: TGTGCCAGCAGCCAAGAGGGCAGCTTGAACACTGAAGCTTTCTTT. This gives the protein CASSQEGSLNTEAFF.

In its sample, this clonotype was seen a few times. A read error may explain this, as a much larger clone is one base away. The V call is TRBV10-3, the J call TRBJ2-5; 7 positions agree with TRBD1. V dropped 2 bases and J dropped 4; count of bases not matched to a gene: 4. CDR1 and CDR2 from the germline V gene are ENHRY and SYGVKD. The CDR3 spans 14 residues. CDR3 sequence (DNA): TGTGCCATCAGTGAGACGAGGGACAGAGAGACCCAGTACTTC. Residues: CAISETRDRETQYF.

Only a few counts were recorded for this clonotype. The J gene is TRBJ2-5, the V gene TRBV5-1; 9 nucleotides line up with TRBD1. The CDR3 is 15 residues long. Losses at the gene ends were 4 bases for V and 5 bases for J; bases not matched to a gene: 9. CDR1 is SGHRS, CDR2 YFSETQ, per germline. The CDR3, as DNA: TGCGCCAGCAGCAACTCCGGGACAGGGCTGGAGACCCAGTACTTC. The encoded protein is CASSNSGTGLETQYF.

This clonotype was observed many times. J is TRBJ2-1 and V is TRBV5-1, with TRBD2 matching 7 bases. The CDR3 spans 16 residues. J was trimmed by 0 bases and V by 1 base; bases with no gene match: 4. From germline, CDR1 is SGHRS and CDR2 YFSETQ. The CDR3, as DNA: TGCGCCAGCAGCTTGAGATCGGGAGGCTCCTACAATGAGCAGTTCTTC. Protein: CASSLRSGGSYNEQFF.

The sample holds many counts of this clonotype. The chain combines TRBV12-3 or TRBV12-4 with TRBJ2-7; 7 nucleotides agree with TRBD2. The CDR3 is made up of 16 amino acids. Trimming cost V 6 bases and J 2 bases; bases outside gene matches: 13. In nucleotides, the CDR3 is TGTGCCAGCAGCCCCTGGTCGGGAGGTATCCCCTACGAGCAGTACTTC. As protein: CASSPWSGGIPYEQYF.

The chain joins TRBV9 to TRBJ1-1; D gene ambiguous. Germline values: CDR1 SGDLS, CDR2 YYNGEE. V was trimmed by 7 bases and J by 4 bases, leaving 17 bases between them. CDR3 length: 14 amino acids. CDR3 DNA sequence: TGTGCCAGCCAACGCGATGAGACCTTCACTGAAGCTTTCTTT. This sequence encodes CASQRDETFTEAFF.

This clonotype was counted many times. A junction boundary mismatches the germline segment, possibly from a read error. This rearrangement joins TRBV11-2 to TRBJ2-3; D call uncertain. Germline CDR1 is SGHAT and CDR2 is FQNNGV. This CDR3 spans 16 amino acids. CDR3 DNA sequence: TGTGCCAGCAGTGGTGTTAGAAGGGTCCACACAAATACGCAGTATTTT. It is translated as CASSGVRRVHTNTQYF. The whole variable domain, filled in from reference TRBV11-2 and TRBJ2-3, reads EAGVAQSPRYKIIEKRQSVAFWCNPISGHATLYWYQQILGQGPKLLIQFQNNGVVDDSQLPKDRFSAERLKGVDSTLKIQPAKLEDSAVYLCASSGVRRVHTNTQYFGPGTRLTVL.

This clonotype was recorded many times. The chain links TRBV11-2 to TRBJ1-1, with a tentative D call TRBD1 (5 bases). CDR1 SGHAT and CDR2 FQNNGV come from the germline V gene. Deletions cut 2 bases from V and 3 bases from J, with 19 bases between. This CDR3 region has 17 residues. CDR3 bases: TGTGCCAGCAGCTTAACGGGTCAGGGTAAGAAGTACACTGAAGCTTTCTTT. It translates to CASSLTGQGKKYTEAFF. Full variable domain (outside the CDR3, taken from reference TRBV11-2 and TRBJ1-1): EAGVAQSPRYKIIEKRQSVAFWCNPISGHATLYWYQQILGQGPKLLIQFQNNGVVDDSQLPKDRFSAERLKGVDSTLKIQPAKLEDSAVYLCASSLTGQGKKYTEAFFGQGTRLTVV.

As to this clonotype: A read error may account for a junction end that differs from germline. The gene calls are TRBV4-1 and TRBJ2-7; D could derive from TRBD1 or TRBD2 (5 bases each). The CDR3 contains 16 residues. Germline-derived CDR1 and CDR2 are MGHRA and YSYEKL. The CDR3 here is CASSQARDLIPRKLVF. In DNA form, the CDR3 reads TGCGCCAGCAGCCAAGCCAGGGACCTTATTCCGCGCAAGTTGGTCTTC.

This clonotype was seen ten or more times. In nucleotides, the CDR3 is TGTGCCAGCAGTTCGAACAGGGCGCGGAATTCACCCCTCCACTTT. Residues: CASSSNRARNSPLHF. The chain has TRBV6-5 and TRBJ1-6, with D tentatively TRBD1 (6 bases). The CDR3 sequence is 15 residues long. Germline V gives CDR1 MNHEY, CDR2 SVGAGI. Trimming pared 4 bases from V and 7 bases from J, leaving 14 bases between.

CDR3 nucleotides: TGCGCCAGCAATTTAGCGGGAGCAGAGACCCAGTACTTC. It codes for CASNLAGAETQYF. J is TRBJ2-5 and V is TRBV10-2; 9 positions agree with TRBD2. Germline CDR1 WSHSY, CDR2 SAAADI. This CDR3 has 13 amino acids. J was trimmed by 4 bases and V by 7 bases; bases with no gene match: 4.

In this sample, this clonotype turned up many times. The rearrangement uses TRBV7-3 and TRBJ2-1; TRBD2 aligns across 7 bases. Per the germline V gene, CDR1 is SGHTA and CDR2 is FQGTGA. J gave up 6 bases and V 5 bases, and 10 bases lay outside the gene matches. The CDR3 is 15 residues long. The CDR3 DNA sequence: TGTGCCAGCAGCCAGGGACTATTCCCCGGCAATGAGCAGTTCTTC. Encoded protein: CASSQGLFPGNEQFF.

This clonotype was found many times. V and J are TRBV10-2 and TRBJ1-5; the D is unclear. The CDR3 totals 14 residues. The germline V gene has CDR1 WSHSY and CDR2 SAAADI. The V end lost 2 bases, the J end lost 1 base, and 6 bases lay between the germline ends. The CDR3 here is CASSERLSNQPQHF. For the CDR3, the DNA is TGCGCCAGCAGTGAGAGATTGAGCAATCAGCCCCAGCATTTT.

Note on this clonotype: One base separates it from a far larger clone, so it is likely a read error. The CDR3 region is CASSLSGGRATEQYF. The CDR3 bases are TGTGCCAGCAGTTTGTCCGGCGGGAGGGCCACTGAGCAGTACTTC. The chain employs TRBV12-3 or TRBV12-4 and TRBJ2-4; 9 bases are a match to TRBD2. The CDR3 is 15 amino acids. V lost 3 bases to trimming and J lost 13 bases; unmatched junction nucleotides: 13.

The gene calls are TRBV11-2 and TRBJ2-1, with TRBD2 matching over 10 bases. Trimming removed 5 bases from V and 0 bases from J; junction bases left unmatched: 7. CDR1 SGHAT and CDR2 FQNNGV come from the germline V gene. This CDR3 comprises 17 residues. This chain's CDR3 is CASSRGTSDLSYNEQFF. The CDR3 bases are TGTGCCAGCAGCAGAGGGACTAGCGATCTCTCCTACAATGAGCAGTTCTTC.

The table lists this clonotype with a few counts. V and J are TRBV7-8 and TRBJ2-7, with 7 bases matching TRBD2. After removal of 7 bases from V and 2 bases from J, the junction contained 11 bases not matched to a gene. Germline V gives CDR1 SGHVS, CDR2 FQNEAQ. CDR3 length equals 15 residues. CDR3 sequence: CASTLGWGGPYEQYF. The CDR3 nucleotides are TGTGCCAGCACCCTCGGGTGGGGAGGGCCCTACGAGCAGTACTTC.

This clonotype has a handful of counts. The chain uses TRBV29-1 and TRBJ2-7; 8 nucleotides align to TRBD1. This CDR3 has 13 amino acids. The germline gives CDR1 SQVTM, CDR2 ANQGSEA. After removal of 6 bases from V and 2 bases from J, the junction contained 6 bases not matched to a gene. The CDR3 DNA reads TGCAGCGTGATAACAGGGGGGCCCTACGAGCAGTACTTC. It specifies CSVITGGPYEQYF.

This clonotype was seen a handful of times. The chain is built from TRBV3-1 and TRBJ2-1, with 8 bases identical to TRBD2. This CDR3 is built from 17 residues. Germline assignment: CDR1 LGHDT and CDR2 YNNKEL (reference sequence). With V trimmed by 10 bases and J by 0 bases, 14 bases remained unmatched. The CDR3 coding sequence is TGTGCCACCTCTCCAGCGGGAGAGGGGAGCTCCTACAATGAGCAGTTCTTC. Protein sequence: CATSPAGEGSSYNEQFF.

In the case of this clonotype: Possible read error: a much larger clone is one base away. This sequence joins TRBV27 and TRBJ1-3, with D possibly TRBD1 on 5 matching bases. CDR1 and CDR2 (germline): MNHEY, SMNVEV (reference sequence). The length of the CDR3 is 16 residues. The CDR3 protein is CASSPGLLSSGSTIYF. In DNA, the CDR3 is TGTGCCAGCAGCCCGGGACTTTTGAGCTCTGGAAGCACCATATATTTT.